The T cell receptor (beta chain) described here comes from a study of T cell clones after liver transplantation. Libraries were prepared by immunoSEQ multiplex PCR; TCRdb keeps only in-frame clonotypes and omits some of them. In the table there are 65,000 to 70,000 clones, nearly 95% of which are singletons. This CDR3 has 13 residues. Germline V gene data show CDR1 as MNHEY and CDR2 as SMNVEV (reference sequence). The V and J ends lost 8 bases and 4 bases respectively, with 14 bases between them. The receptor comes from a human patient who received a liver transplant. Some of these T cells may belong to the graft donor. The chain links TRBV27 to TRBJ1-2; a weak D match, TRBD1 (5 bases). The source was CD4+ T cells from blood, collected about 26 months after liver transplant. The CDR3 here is CASREGPFYGYTF. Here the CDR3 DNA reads TGTGCCAGCCGGGAGGGACCCTTCTATGGCTACACCTTC.